This T cell receptor (beta chain) was observed in a study of response to subunit inactivated influenza vaccine (dated by TCRdb to 2016 to 2018). Broadly, across the study: Deep quantitative T cell receptor repertoire profiling was used in the study to track responses to a trivalent subunit inactivated influenza vaccine.

Paper-wide results and their limitations: According to the authors, only a limited number of new T cells may be recruited by each seasonal influenza vaccination.

From cysteine to phenylalanine, the CDR3 is 17 amino acids long. Only the CDR3 DNA is retained, 51 bases long and in frame from the first base. CDR1 and CDR2, per the germline V gene, are SGHTA and FQGNSA. V sheds 1 base and J sheds 1 base, leaving 14 bases between their ends. Comment on this clonotype: What antigen it recognizes has not been identified. No much larger clone is present one base from it, and per-base qualities are unavailable.

Library preparation employed RT-PCR. TCRdb shows the sequencer as Illumina HiSeq 2500. The public reads were quality trimmed at Q25 with fastp and then assembled into clones with MiXCR by TCRdb, keeping productive beta chains. Rows matching on CDR3 protein sequence are summarized as one entry with the most common DNA and genes. Counted in this sample were 500,000 to 700,000 distinct CDR3 sequences; roughly a quarter of them appeared once. Of the sample, approximately 3% falls within the top ten clones. This same sample was also taken into another study, of T cells expressing NK-cell markers. Taken from the second paper: The TCR beta cDNA libraries were made using 5'RACE template switching, a step that added both a universal primer site and unique molecular identifiers. TCR beta-chain repertoires were profiled in sorted CD3+CD56+NKG2C+, CD3+CD56+NKG2C- and CD3+CD56-NKG2C+ T-cell subsets from fewer than 10 donors. Among the eight sequenced donors, seven were HCMV-seropositive and one was HCMV-seronegative. To restrict sorting to alphabetaTCR-expressing T cells, an anti-gammadeltaTCR antibody was added in several experiments. In six donors, the dominant CD3+CD56+NKG2C+ clonotypes ranked among the top 10 CD8+ clonotypes, making up about 1.0-7.0% of CD8+ T cells. Those dominant clonotypes were again the most abundant among CD3+CD56-NKG2C+ cells in four donors, at about 28.3-65%. Whether the expanded NKG2C-expressing T cell clones were specific for HCMV antigens was left unclear. The eight sequenced donors were randomly selected healthy volunteers, three men and five women. HCMV-specific IgG was detected in serum with a commercial ELISA kit to determine HCMV serostatus. Peripheral blood mononuclear cells were isolated from blood by Ficoll density gradient centrifugation. Using Miltenyi isolation kits, CD4+ and CD8+ T cells were isolated from PBMC through magnetic immunoseparation. cDNA synthesis was primed from the TCR beta constant segment, followed by two successive PCR amplification steps. Illumina HiSeq 2000/2500, MiSeq or NextSeq was used to sequence libraries as 2 x 150 bp reads. MIGEC handled demultiplexing of the reads and grouping by UMI, while MiTCR was used to assemble and quantify clonotypes. To exclude erroneous sequences, any TCR cDNA sequence not supported by at least two reads was discarded. The tcR package was used for downstream repertoire analysis, with clonotypes matched between fractions based on CDR3 nucleotide sequence plus V segment. Antigen specificity was annotated against VDJdb with VDJmatch, allowing one amino acid substitution in CDR3.

The sequence came from a man between 50 and 59 years old who received an inactivated influenza vaccine. Donor details come from another sample of the same person, matched by shared clones. Sample: CD4+ T cells sorted from PBMCs, taken roughly 12 days after vaccination. Recombination connected TRBV7-2 to TRBJ2-1; TRBD1 is a weak D gene call, 5 bases matching. The CDR3 has the sequence CASSLVAGFGSYNEQFF. Here is the DNA: TGTGCCAGCAGCTTAGTCGCAGGGTTCGGGTCCTACAATGAGCAGTTCTTC.